This T cell receptor (beta chain) was recovered during a study of shared clonotypes between healthy human individuals. Unsorted samples relied on roughly 100 million PBMCs, which served as the source of genomic DNA. Clones were read by immunoSEQ multiplex PCR, and TCRdb kept only the in-frame ones, dropping some. Found here are roughly 500,000 clones, around 85% of them singletons; the top ten hold roughly 13%. CDR1 and CDR2 from the germline V gene are SEHNR and FQNEAQ (reference sequence). This CDR3 has 12 residues. V lost 5 bases, J lost 6 bases, and 11 bases lay in between. Sequenced material: PBMCs. V gene TRBV7-9 combines with J gene TRBJ2-7; no clear D. This receptor was obtained from a woman in her forties in good health. Some clones in this sample may be carry-over from other donors' samples. The CDR3 nucleotides are TGTGCCAGCAGCCATGCGGCAGTCGAGCAGTACTTC. It is translated as CASSHAAVEQYF.